This TCR beta chain was captured by sequencing in a study of blood T cell repertoires in COVID-19. Study-level background: T cells, B-cell-depleted T cells, or PBMCs supplied cDNA or gDNA.

This clone was picked up one time. Per the germline V gene, CDR1 is SGHRS and CDR2 is YFSETQ. Trimming cost V 1 base and J 0 bases; bases outside gene matches: 6. The CDR3 loop spans 17 amino acids. TCRdb's copy holds only in-frame clones and misses some; the assay was immunoSEQ multiplex PCR. The table includes 85,000 or so clones, roughly 96% detected once. The V call is TRBV5-1, the J call TRBJ2-7; TRBD1 aligns across 11 bases. The clonotype comes from a human donor with active COVID-19. The donor label of this sample is uncertain. The sample was peripheral blood. This CDR3 is CASSLIPGTGGSYEQYF. The CDR3 DNA is TGCGCCAGCAGCTTGATTCCCGGGACAGGGGGCTCCTACGAGCAGTACTTC.